These 12 T cell receptor beta chains came from one sample sequenced in a study of post-analysis software for immune sequencing data. Study-level results: The study found TRBV5-6, TRBV5-1 and TRBV20-1 among a few TRBV segments more frequent in patients than controls.

No cognate antigen is known for these TCRs. Libraries were made from TCR beta cDNA, and they carried unique molecular identifiers. Each CDR3 protein gets one entry after TCRdb re-called the PCR reads with MiXCR. Found here are under 650,000 distinct CDR3 sequences, 44% of them singletons; the top ten hold more than 1.5%. Sequencing was performed on blood. Receptor source: a girl under 18 with multiple sclerosis.

The chain has TRBV20-1 and TRBJ2-7, with D unresolved. Germline-derived CDR1 and CDR2 are DFQATT and SNEGSKA (reference sequence). The CDR3 extends over 14 amino acids. V gave up 1 base and J gave up 0 bases, with 10 bases separating them. In nucleotides, the CDR3 is TGCAGTGCTAGAGGCCGTGCCGGCTCCTACGAGCAGTACTTC. Its protein is CSARGRAGSYEQYF.

This chain links TRBV5-1 with TRBJ2-1, with TRBD1 matching 8 bases. The germline V gene has CDR1 SGHRS and CDR2 YFSETQ. The CDR3 spans 16 residues. V trimming: 5 bases; J trimming: 10 bases; junction bases outside the gene matches: 17. DNA for the CDR3: TGCGCCAGCAGTTCTCCGGGACAGGCCCTTTCCTACGAGCAGTTCTTC. Its translation: CASSSPGQALSYEQFF.

The V and J genes are TRBV12-3 or TRBV12-4 and TRBJ1-1; D not resolved. Trimming took 3 bases from V and 5 from J, leaving 7 bases between them. The CDR3 spans 12 residues. CDR3 DNA sequence: TGTGCCAGCAGTTTCAGGTGGACTGAAGCTTTCTTT. It specifies CASSFRWTEAFF.

The CDR3: CASSYPKDRISYGYTF. The CDR3 region has the DNA TGTGCCAGCAGTTACCCTAAAGACAGGATTTCCTATGGCTACACCTTC. The chain has TRBV6-8 and TRBJ1-2; a weak D match, TRBD1 (6 bases). V lost 2 bases and J lost 4, with 17 bases in between. The CDR3 is 16 residues long. Germline V gives CDR1 MNHGY, CDR2 SAAAGT.

The chain carries TRBV29-1 and TRBJ1-2; 7 nucleotides match TRBD1. The CDR3 runs to 13 residues. J was trimmed by 7 bases and V by 7 bases; bases with no gene match: 12. Per the germline V gene, CDR1 is SQVTM and CDR2 is ANQGSEA. CDR3 sequence: CSAQTGTRFGYTF. In DNA, the CDR3 is TGCAGCGCTCAGACAGGGACCCGTTTTGGCTACACCTTC.

This clonotype occurred a few times. The CDR3 region has the DNA TGCAGTGCACCCTTACAGGGTTACGAGCAGTACTTC. Amino acid sequence: CSAPLQGYEQYF. The genes are TRBV20-1 and TRBJ2-7, with a tentative D call TRBD1 (6 bases). The CDR3 runs 12 residues. CDR1 DFQATT and CDR2 SNEGSKA come from the germline V gene (reference sequence). The ends were cut back, 6 bases at V and 4 bases at J, with 13 bases in the middle.

This clonotype was observed many times. The CDR3 DNA follows: TGCAGTGCGGGGGGACTAGCGGGCTACAATGAGCAGTTCTTC. It codes for CSAGGLAGYNEQFF. The V gene is TRBV20-1, the J gene TRBJ2-1; TRBD2 matches at 12 bases. Germline V gene sequence: CDR1 DFQATT, CDR2 SNEGSKA (reference sequence). The CDR3 length is 14 residues. V was clipped by 6 bases and J by 3 bases; unmatched bases: 3.

V gene TRBV5-1 combines with J gene TRBJ1-1; no clear D. The CDR3 extends over 14 amino acids. The germline V gene encodes CDR1 SGHRS and CDR2 YFSETQ. Between the trimmed V and J ends, which lost 5 bases and 4 bases, there was a span of 15 bases. CDR3 residues: CASSRWTERTEAFF. The CDR3 bases are TGCGCCAGCAGTCGATGGACGGAACGCACTGAAGCTTTCTTT.

The V gene is TRBV5-1, the J gene TRBJ2-5, with a tentative D call TRBD1 (5 bases). Germline CDR1 is SGHRS and CDR2 is YFSETQ. The length of the CDR3 is 14 residues. With 4 bases removed from V and 8 bases from J, the gap between germline ends came to 18 bases. This CDR3 reads CASSHSAQANTQYF. The CDR3 DNA reads TGCGCCAGCAGCCACTCCGCACAGGCAAACACCCAGTACTTC.

This clonotype was seen once. The rearrangement uses TRBV20-1 and TRBJ1-5; 7 bases fit TRBD1. J gave up 4 bases and V 3 bases, and 3 bases lay outside the gene matches. Germline assignment: CDR1 DFQATT and CDR2 SNEGSKA (reference sequence). This CDR3 is built from 13 residues. The CDR3 protein is CSARTGPNQPQHF. CDR3 DNA sequence: TGCAGTGCTAGGACAGGGCCTAATCAGCCCCAGCATTTT.

This sequence joins TRBV4-1 and TRBJ1-1; no clear D. Deletions cut 0 bases from V and 0 bases from J, with 8 bases between. Germline V CDR1 and CDR2: MGHRA, YSYEKL. This CDR3 is 15 amino acids long. CDR3 DNA sequence: TGCGCCAGCAGCCAAGATCCGTTCATGAACACTGAAGCTTTCTTT. Translating it yields CASSQDPFMNTEAFF.

The gene calls are TRBV28 and TRBJ1-2; 7 bases match TRBD1. The CDR3 is 15 residues long. Germline V gene sequence: CDR1 MDHEN, CDR2 SYDVKM. The V gene end was trimmed by 6 bases and the J gene end by 6 bases; junction bases not matched to a gene: 13. The CDR3 reads CASRTRDRGYHGYTF. In DNA form, the CDR3 reads TGTGCCAGCAGAACCCGGGACAGAGGCTATCATGGCTACACCTTC.